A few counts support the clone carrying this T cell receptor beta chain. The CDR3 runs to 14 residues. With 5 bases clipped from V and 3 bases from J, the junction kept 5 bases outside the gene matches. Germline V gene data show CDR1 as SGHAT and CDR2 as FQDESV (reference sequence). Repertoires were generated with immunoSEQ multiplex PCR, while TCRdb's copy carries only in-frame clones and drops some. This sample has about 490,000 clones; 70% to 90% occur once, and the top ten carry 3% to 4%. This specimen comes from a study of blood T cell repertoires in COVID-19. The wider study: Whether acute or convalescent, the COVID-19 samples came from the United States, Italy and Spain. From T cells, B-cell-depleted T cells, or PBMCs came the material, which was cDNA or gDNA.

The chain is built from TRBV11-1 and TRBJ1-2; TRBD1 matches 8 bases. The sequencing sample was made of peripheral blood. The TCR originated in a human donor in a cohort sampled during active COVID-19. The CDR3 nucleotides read TGTGCCAGCAGCCCGCAGGGGGCGGACTATGGCTACACCTTC. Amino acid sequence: CASSPQGADYGYTF.